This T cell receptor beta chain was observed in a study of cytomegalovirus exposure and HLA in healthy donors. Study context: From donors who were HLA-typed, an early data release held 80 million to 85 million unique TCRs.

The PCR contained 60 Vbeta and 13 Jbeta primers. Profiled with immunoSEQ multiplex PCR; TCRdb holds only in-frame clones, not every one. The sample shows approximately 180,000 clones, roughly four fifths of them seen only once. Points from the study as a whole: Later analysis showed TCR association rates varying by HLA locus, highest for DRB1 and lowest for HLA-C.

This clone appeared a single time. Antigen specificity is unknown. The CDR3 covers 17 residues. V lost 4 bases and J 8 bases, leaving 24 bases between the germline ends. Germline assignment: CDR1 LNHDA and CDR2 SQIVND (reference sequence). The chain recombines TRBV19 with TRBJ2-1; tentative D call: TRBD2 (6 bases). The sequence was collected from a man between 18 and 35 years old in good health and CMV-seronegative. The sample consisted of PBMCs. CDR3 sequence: CASSRRVAGPPGDEQFF. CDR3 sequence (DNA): TGTGCCAGTAGTAGGAGGGTCGCGGGACCCCCCGGGGATGAGCAGTTCTTC.